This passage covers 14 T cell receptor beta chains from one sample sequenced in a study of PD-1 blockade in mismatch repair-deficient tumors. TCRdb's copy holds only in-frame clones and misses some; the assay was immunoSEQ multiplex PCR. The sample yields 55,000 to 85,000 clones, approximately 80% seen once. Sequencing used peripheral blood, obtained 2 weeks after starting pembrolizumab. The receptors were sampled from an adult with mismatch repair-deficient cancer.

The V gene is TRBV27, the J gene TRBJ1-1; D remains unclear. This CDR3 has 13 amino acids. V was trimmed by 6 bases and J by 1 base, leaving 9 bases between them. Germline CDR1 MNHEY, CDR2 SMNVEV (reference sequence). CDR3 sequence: CASRLSKNTEAFF. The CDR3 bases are TGTGCCAGCAGGCTCAGTAAGAACACTGAAGCTTTCTTT.

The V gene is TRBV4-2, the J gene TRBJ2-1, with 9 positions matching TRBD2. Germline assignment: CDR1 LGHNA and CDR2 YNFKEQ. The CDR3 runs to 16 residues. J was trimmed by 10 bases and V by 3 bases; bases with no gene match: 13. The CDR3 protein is CASSHSNSGSVGEQFF. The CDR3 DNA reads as TGTGCCAGCAGCCACTCTAATAGCGGGAGCGTCGGGGAGCAGTTCTTC.

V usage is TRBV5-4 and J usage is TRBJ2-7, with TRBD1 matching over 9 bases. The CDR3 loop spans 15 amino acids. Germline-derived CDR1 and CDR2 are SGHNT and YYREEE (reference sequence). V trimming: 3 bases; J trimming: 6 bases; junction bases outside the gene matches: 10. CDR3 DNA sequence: TGTGCCAGCAGCTCCCCGGGACAGGGAAAGTTCGAGCAGTACTTC. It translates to CASSSPGQGKFEQYF.

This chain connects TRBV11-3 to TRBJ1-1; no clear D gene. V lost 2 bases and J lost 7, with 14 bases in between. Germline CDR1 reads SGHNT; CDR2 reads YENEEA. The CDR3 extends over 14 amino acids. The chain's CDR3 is CASSLLGSGIEAFF. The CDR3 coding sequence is TGTGCCAGCAGCTTATTGGGGAGTGGCATTGAAGCTTTCTTT.

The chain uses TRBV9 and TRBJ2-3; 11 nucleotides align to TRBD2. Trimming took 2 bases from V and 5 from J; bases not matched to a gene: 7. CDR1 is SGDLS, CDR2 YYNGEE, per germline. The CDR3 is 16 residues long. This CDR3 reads CASSVTSGSVIDTQYF. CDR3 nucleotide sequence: TGTGCCAGCAGCGTTACTAGCGGGAGTGTGATAGATACGCAGTATTTT.

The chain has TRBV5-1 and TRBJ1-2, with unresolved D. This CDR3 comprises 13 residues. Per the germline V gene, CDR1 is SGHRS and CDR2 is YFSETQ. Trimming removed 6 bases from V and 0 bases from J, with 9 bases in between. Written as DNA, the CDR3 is TGCGCCAGCACAGATACAGCTAACTATGGCTACACCTTC. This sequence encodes CASTDTANYGYTF.

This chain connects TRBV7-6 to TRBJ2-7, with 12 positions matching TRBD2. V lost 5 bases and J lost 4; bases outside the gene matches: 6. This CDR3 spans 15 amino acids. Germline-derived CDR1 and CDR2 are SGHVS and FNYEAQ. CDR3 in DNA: TGTGCCAGCAGCGCCGGGACTAGCGGGCTATACGAGCAGTACTTC. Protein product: CASSAGTSGLYEQYF.

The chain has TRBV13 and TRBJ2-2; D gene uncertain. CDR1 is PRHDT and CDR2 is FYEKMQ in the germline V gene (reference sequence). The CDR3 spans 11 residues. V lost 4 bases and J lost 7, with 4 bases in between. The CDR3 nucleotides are TGTGCCAGCAGCTACCGCGGGGAGCTGTTTTTT. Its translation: CASSYRGELFF.

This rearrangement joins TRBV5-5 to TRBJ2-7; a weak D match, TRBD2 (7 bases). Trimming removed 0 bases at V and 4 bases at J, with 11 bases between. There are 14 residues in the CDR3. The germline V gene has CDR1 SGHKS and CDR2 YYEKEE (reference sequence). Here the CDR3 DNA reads TGTGCCAGCAGCTTGGCGGGGGGCCGTTACGAGCAGTACTTC. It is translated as CASSLAGGRYEQYF.

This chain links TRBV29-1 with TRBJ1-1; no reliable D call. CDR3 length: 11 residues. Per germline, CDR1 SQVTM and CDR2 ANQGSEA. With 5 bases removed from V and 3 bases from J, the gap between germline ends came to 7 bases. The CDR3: CSVFRDTEAFF. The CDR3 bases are TGCAGCGTTTTTAGGGACACTGAAGCTTTCTTT.

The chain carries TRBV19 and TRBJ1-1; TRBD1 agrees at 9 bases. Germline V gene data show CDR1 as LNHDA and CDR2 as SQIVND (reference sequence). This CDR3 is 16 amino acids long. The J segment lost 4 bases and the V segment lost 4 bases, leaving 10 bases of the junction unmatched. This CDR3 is CASSKFSSTGGTEAFF. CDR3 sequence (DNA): TGTGCCAGTAGTAAATTCTCGTCGACAGGGGGCACTGAAGCTTTCTTT.

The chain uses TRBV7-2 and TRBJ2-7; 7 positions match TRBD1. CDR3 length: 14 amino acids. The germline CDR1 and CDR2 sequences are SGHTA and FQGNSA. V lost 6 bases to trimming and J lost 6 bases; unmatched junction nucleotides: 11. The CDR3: CASRSTGDNGEQYF. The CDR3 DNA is TGTGCCAGCAGATCAACAGGGGACAATGGCGAGCAGTACTTC.

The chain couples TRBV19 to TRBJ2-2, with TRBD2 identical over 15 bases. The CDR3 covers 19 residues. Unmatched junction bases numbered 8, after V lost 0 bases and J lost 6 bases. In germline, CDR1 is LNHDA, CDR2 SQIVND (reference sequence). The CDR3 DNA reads TGTGCCAGTAGTATAGAGTCCGGGACTAGCGGGAGGTTCTCCGGGGAGCTGTTTTTT. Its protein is CASSIESGTSGRFSGELFF.

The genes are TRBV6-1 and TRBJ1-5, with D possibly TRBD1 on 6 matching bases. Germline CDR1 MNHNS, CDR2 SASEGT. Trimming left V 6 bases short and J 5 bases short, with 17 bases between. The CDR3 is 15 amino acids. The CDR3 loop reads CASSATGISDQPQHF. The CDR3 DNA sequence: TGTGCCAGCAGCGCAACAGGGATCTCCGATCAGCCCCAGCATTTT.